Listed below are T cell receptor beta chains from one sample, sequenced in a study of T cells in Graves' hyperthyroidism and ophthalmopathy. MiXCR, applied by TCRdb to the multiplex PCR reads, yields one record per CDR3 protein. The table records roughly 300,000 distinct CDR3 sequences, over 20% of them present only once. Sequencing was done on a sample of blood. These receptor sequences come from a woman between 50 and 59 years old with Graves' hyperthyroidism. CDR3s include the opening cysteine and the closing phenylalanine or tryptophan. A D gene is named only where the DNA matches it firmly. Clone size is stated in some rows and not others, as once, few, many or a class when expanded.

cdr3_length | d_call | clone_size | j_call | v_call | cdr3_nt | cdr3_aa
14 | TRBD1 | few | TRBJ1-2 | TRBV5-6 | TGTGCCAGCAGCTCGGACAGGGAAGGGTATGGCTACACCTTC | CASSSDREGYGYTF
14 | . | . | TRBJ2-1 | TRBV7-2 | TGTGCCAACAGCTTAAACCAGAATAGCAATGAGCAGTTCTTC | CANSLNQNSNEQFF
12 | . | many | TRBJ2-3 | TRBV10-3 | TGTGCCATCGCGCGGGGAACAGATACGCAGTATTTT | CAIARGTDTQYF
16 | . | many | TRBJ2-5 | TRBV6-5 | TGTGCCAGCAGTTACTCGAGCCAGCCGAATAAAGAGACCCAGTACTTC | CASSYSSQPNKETQYF
18 | . | . | TRBJ2-1 | TRBV24-1 | TGTGCCACCAGTGATCCCCAGGGGGACTTACGTTCCTACAATGAGCAGTTCTTC | CATSDPQGDLRSYNEQFF
13 | . | . | TRBJ2-6 | TRBV29-1 | TGCAGCGTTGAGGTTGCTGGGGCCAACGTCCTGACTTTC | CSVEVAGANVLTF
12 | . | few | TRBJ2-7 | TRBV30 | TGTGCCTGGAGAGGAGGGGGCTACGAGCAGTACTTC | CAWRGGGYEQYF
12 | . | . | TRBJ2-2 | TRBV28 | TGTGCCACCTACAGGGATCCCGGGGAGCTGTTTTTT | CATYRDPGELFF
15 | . | few | TRBJ2-3 | TRBV4-1 | TGCGCCAGCAGCCAGCGGGACATCAGCACACATACGCAGTATTTT | CASSQRDISTHTQYF
15 | . | . | TRBJ1-5 | TRBV6-5 | TGTGCCAGCAGTTACGGCCAAGGAGGCAATCAGCCCCAGCATTTT | CASSYGQGGNQPQHF
14 | . | . | TRBJ1-5 | TRBV6-1 | TGTGCCAGCAGTTACGGCCAGAAGAATCAGCCCCAGCATTTT | CASSYGQKNQPQHF
15 | TRBD1 | . | TRBJ1-4 | TRBV28 | TGTGCCAGCAGTACCACAGGGGGTCATAATGAAAAACTGTTTTTT | CASSTTGGHNEKLFF
15 | TRBD1 | few | TRBJ2-3 | TRBV4-1 | TGCGCCAGCAGCCAAGAAGTCCGACAGGGCGGTACGCAGTATTTT | CASSQEVRQGGTQYF
15 | TRBD1 | . | TRBJ2-2 | TRBV18 | TGTGCCAGCTCAAGGGGACAGGTCAACACCGGGGAGCTGTTTTTT | CASSRGQVNTGELFF
16 | . | . | TRBJ1-1 | TRBV13 | TGTGCCAGCAGCCCGATAGGGGCATGGGAGAACACTGAAGCTTTCTTT | CASSPIGAWENTEAFF
16 | TRBD1 | few | TRBJ2-7 | TRBV20-1 | TGCAGTGCTAGAGATTTGAGACAGGGGGCAACAGGCGAGCAGTACTTC | CSARDLRQGATGEQYF
15 | . | many | TRBJ2-7 | TRBV5-4 | TGTGCCAGCAGCTACTCCGGGCCCGGACGTGTCGAGCAGTACTTC | CASSYSGPGRVEQYF
17 | . | many | TRBJ2-2 | TRBV9 | TGTGCCAGCAGCATGCCCGGGGCTCTCTCGAACACCGGGGAGCTGTTTTTT | CASSMPGALSNTGELFF
14 | . | . | TRBJ2-5 | TRBV5-1 | TGCGCCAGCAGCGGGGGACGGACCGCAGAGACCCAGTACTTC | CASSGGRTAETQYF
14 | TRBD1 | . | TRBJ2-1 | TRBV6-2/TRBV6-3 | TGTGCCAGCAGCGGTGGGACAGGGCACAATGAGCAGTTCTTC | CASSGGTGHNEQFF
12 | . | . | TRBJ2-5 | TRBV28 | TGTGCCAGCAGTACCCCTCCCCAGACCCAGTACTTC | CASSTPPQTQYF
14 | TRBD2 | many | TRBJ2-7 | TRBV18 | TGTGCCAGCTCACCCCAGCGGGAGCTATACGAGCAGTACTTC | CASSPQRELYEQYF
14 | TRBD2 | many | TRBJ2-7 | TRBV9 | TGTGCCAGCAGCGTACGGGACTATATCTACGAGCAGTACTTC | CASSVRDYIYEQYF
15 | TRBD1 | many | TRBJ1-5 | TRBV15 | TGTGCCACCAGCACCGACCGGACAGGGATCGGACCCCAGCATTTT | CATSTDRTGIGPQHF